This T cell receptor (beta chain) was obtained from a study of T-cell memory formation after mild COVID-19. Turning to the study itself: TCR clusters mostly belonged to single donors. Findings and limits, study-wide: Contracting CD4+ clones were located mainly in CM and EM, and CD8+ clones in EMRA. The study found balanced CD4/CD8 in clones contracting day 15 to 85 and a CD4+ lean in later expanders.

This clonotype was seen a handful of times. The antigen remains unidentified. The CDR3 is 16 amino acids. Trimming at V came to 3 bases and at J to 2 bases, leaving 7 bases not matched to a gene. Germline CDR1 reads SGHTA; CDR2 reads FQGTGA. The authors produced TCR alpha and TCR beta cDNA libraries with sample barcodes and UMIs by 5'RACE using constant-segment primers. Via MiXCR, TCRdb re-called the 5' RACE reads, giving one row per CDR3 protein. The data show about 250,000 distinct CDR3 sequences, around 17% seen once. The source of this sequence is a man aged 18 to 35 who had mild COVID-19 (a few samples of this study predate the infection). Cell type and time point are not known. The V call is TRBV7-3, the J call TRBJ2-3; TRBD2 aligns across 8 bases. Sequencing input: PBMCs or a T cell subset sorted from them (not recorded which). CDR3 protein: CASSFLPRGATDTQYF. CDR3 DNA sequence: TGTGCCAGCAGCTTTTTACCGCGGGGGGCCACAGATACGCAGTATTTT.